This TCR beta chain was found in a study of cytomegalovirus exposure and HLA in healthy donors. CDR1 is SGHNT, CDR2 YYREEE, per germline (reference sequence). The CDR3 has 16 amino acids. With V trimmed by 4 bases and J by 4 bases, 9 bases remained unmatched. Study-level findings and limits: With later analysis, a missense DCLRE1C variant became linked to TCR beta V- and J-gene trimming. In an earlier analysis, about 87% or about 30%: the productive usage of most TCR beta V segments. The authors later found TCR association rates varying by HLA locus, with DRB1 most and HLA-C fewest.

Regarding this clone: Its antigen remains unknown.

Vbeta (60) and Jbeta (13) primers were used in the PCR. The method was immunoSEQ multiplex PCR; TCRdb's version includes in-frame clones alone and lacks a portion of them. The sample table sets out 150,000 to 200,000 clones. Sequenced material: PBMCs. This TCR derives from a man aged 25 to 40 in good health and CMV-seronegative. V and J are TRBV5-4 and TRBJ2-2; 8 nucleotides agree with TRBD2. The CDR3 nucleotides are TGTGCCAGCAGCCACAAGCGGGGGTTTGGCACCGGGGAGCTGTTTTTT. It is translated as CASSHKRGFGTGELFF.